This T cell receptor (beta chain) is drawn from a study of T cell responses to AZD1222 COVID-19 vaccine. CDR3 size: 14 residues. V was cut by 6 bases and J by 6 bases, with 15 bases left in between. The germline gives CDR1 MGHDK, CDR2 SYGVNS. Assay used: immunoSEQ multiplex PCR; TCRdb lists only in-frame clones, some missing. The table lists about 150,000 clones, 88% of them singletons. The material sequenced was peripheral blood, taken on day 0 of AZD1222 vaccination. The chain couples TRBV25-1 to TRBJ1-5; D may be TRBD1 (5 bases). The receptor was isolated from an adult in good health. CDR3 in amino acids: CASSPSGPGQPQHF. The CDR3 region has the DNA TGTGCCAGCAGCCCCTCAGGGCCCGGTCAGCCCCAGCATTTT.